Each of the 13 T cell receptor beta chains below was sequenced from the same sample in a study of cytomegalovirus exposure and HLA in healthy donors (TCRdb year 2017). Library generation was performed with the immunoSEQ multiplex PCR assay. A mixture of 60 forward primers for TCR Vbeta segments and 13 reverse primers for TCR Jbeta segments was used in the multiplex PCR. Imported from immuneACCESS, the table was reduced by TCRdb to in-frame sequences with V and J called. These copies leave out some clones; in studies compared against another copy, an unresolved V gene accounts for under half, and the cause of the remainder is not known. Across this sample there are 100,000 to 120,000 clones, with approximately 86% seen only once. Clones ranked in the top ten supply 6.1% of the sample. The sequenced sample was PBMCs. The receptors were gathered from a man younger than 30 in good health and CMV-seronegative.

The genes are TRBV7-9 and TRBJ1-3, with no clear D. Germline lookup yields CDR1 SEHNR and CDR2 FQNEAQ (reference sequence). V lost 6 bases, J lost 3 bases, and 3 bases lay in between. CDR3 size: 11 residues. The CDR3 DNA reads TGTGCCAGCAGTTATGGAAACACCATATATTTT. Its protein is CASSYGNTIYF. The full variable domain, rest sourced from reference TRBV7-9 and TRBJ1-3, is DTGVSQNPRHKITKRGQNVTFRCDPISEHNRLYWYRQTLGQGPEFLTYFQNEAQLEKSRLLSDRFSAERPKGSFSTLEIQRTEQGDSAMYLCASSYGNTIYFGEGSWLTVV.

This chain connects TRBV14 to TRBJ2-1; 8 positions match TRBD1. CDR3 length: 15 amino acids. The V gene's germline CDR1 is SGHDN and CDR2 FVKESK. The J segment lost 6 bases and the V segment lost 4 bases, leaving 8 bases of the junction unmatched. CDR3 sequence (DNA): TGTGCCAGCAGCCCCGGCCAGGGGGCGTTCAATGAGCAGTTCTTC. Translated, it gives CASSPGQGAFNEQFF.

For the CDR3, the DNA is TGTGCCAGCACCTACGCCCGGGACAGGGGTCTCTACGAGCAGTACTTC. This sequence encodes CASTYARDRGLYEQYF. The chain links TRBV5-8 to TRBJ2-7; 10 positions agree with TRBD1. The CDR3 is made up of 16 amino acids. In germline, CDR1 is SGHTS, CDR2 YDEGEE. Trimming removed 6 bases from V and 3 bases from J; junction bases left unmatched: 12.

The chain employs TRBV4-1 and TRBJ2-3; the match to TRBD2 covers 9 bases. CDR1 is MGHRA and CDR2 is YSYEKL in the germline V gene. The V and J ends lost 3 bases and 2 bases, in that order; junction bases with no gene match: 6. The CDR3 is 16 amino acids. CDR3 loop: CASSQGSGSFTDTQYF. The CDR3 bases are TGCGCCAGCAGCCAGGGTAGCGGGAGTTTCACAGATACGCAGTATTTT.

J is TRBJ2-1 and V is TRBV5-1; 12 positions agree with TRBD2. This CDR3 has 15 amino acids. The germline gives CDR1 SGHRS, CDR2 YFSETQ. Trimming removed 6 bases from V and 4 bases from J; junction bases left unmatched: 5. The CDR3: CASKGTSGLYNEQFF. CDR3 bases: TGCGCCAGCAAAGGGACTAGCGGGCTGTACAATGAGCAGTTCTTC.

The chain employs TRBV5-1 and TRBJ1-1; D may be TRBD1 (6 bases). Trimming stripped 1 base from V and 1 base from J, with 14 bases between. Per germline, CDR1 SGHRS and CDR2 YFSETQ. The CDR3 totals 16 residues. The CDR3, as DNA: TGCGCCAGCAGCTTGAGTCAGGGGTCGTCGAACACTGAAGCTTTCTTT. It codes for CASSLSQGSSNTEAFF.

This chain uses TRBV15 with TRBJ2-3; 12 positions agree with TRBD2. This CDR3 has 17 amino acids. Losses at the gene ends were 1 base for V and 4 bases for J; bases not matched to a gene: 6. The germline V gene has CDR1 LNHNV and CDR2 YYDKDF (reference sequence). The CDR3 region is CATSRGLAGGWADTQYF. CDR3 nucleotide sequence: TGTGCCACCAGCAGAGGGCTAGCGGGAGGGTGGGCAGATACGCAGTATTTT.

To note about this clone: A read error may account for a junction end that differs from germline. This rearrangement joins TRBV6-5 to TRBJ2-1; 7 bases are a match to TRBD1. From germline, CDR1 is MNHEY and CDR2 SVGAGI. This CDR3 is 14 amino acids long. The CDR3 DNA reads TGTGCCAGCAGAGAGACAGGGCCCTACGATGAGCAGTTCTTC. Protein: CASRETGPYDEQFF.

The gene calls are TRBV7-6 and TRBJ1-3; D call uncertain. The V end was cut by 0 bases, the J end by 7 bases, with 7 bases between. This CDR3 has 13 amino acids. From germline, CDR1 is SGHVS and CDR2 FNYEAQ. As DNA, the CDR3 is TGTGCCAGCAGCTTAGCCTTCGTGAACACCATATATTTT. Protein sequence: CASSLAFVNTIYF.

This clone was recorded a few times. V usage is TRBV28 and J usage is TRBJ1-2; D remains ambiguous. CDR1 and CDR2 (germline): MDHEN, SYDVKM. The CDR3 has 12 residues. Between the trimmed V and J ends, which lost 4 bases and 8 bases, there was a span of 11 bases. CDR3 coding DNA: TGTGCCAGCAGTTCTATACGGTTGGGCTACACCTTC. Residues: CASSSIRLGYTF.

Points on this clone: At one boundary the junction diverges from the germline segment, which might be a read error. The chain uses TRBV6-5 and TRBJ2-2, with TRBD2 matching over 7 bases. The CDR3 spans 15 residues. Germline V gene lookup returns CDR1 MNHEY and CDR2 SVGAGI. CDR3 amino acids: CASNYGTTNTGELFF. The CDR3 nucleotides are TGTGCCAGCAATTACGGGACTACTAACACCGGGGAGCTGTTTTTT.

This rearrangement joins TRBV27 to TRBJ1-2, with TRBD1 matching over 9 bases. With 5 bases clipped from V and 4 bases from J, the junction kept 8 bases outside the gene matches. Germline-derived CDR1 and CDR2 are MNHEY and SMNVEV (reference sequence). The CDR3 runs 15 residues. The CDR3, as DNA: TGTGCCAGCAGTCCCACAGGGGGCGCCGTCTATGGCTACACCTTC. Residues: CASSPTGGAVYGYTF.

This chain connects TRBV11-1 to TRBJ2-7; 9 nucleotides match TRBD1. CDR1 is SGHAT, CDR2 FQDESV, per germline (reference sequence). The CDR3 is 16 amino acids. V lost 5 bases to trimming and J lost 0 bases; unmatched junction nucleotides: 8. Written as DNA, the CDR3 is TGTGCCAGCAGCACCCAGGACAGGGGTCGCTCCTACGAGCAGTACTTC. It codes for CASSTQDRGRSYEQYF.